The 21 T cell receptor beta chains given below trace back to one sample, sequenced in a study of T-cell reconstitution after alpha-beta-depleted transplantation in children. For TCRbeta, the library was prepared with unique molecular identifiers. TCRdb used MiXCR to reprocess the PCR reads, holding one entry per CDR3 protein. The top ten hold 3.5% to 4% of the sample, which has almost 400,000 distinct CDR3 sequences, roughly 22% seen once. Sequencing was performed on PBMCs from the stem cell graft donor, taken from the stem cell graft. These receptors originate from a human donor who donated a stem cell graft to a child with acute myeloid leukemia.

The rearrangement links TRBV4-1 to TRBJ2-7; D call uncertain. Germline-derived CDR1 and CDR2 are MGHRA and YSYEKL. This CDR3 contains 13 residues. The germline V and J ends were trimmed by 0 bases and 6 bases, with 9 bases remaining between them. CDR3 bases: TGCGCCAGCAGCCAAGATTGGAGCGCCGAGCAGTACTTC. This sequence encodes CASSQDWSAEQYF.

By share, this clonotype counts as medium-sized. Written as DNA, the CDR3 is TGTGCCAGCAGCTGGGGTCAAGAGACCCAGTACTTC. Encoded protein: CASSWGQETQYF. The rearrangement joins TRBV7-2 to TRBJ2-5; the D is unclear. Trimming left V 4 bases short and J 2 bases short, with 5 bases between. This CDR3 region has 12 residues. The germline gives CDR1 SGHTA, CDR2 FQGNSA.

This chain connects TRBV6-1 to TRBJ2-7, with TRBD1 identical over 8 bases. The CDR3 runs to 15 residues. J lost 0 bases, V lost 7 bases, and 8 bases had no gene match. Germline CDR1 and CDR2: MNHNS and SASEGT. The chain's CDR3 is CASNAPGQVSYEQYF. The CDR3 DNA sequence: TGTGCCAGCAACGCTCCGGGACAGGTCTCCTACGAGCAGTACTTC.

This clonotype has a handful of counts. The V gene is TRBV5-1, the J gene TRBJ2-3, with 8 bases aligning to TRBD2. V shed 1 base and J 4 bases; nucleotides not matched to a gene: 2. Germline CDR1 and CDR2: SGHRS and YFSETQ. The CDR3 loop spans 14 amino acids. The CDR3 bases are TGCGCCAGCAGCTTGTGGCGGGAGGCAGATACGCAGTATTTT. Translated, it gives CASSLWREADTQYF.

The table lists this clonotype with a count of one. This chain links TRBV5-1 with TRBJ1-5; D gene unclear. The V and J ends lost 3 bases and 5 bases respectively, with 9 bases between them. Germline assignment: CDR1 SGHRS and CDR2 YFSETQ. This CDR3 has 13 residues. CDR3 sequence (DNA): TGCGCCAGCAGCTGGGGAACAGATCAGCCCCAGCATTTT. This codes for CASSWGTDQPQHF.

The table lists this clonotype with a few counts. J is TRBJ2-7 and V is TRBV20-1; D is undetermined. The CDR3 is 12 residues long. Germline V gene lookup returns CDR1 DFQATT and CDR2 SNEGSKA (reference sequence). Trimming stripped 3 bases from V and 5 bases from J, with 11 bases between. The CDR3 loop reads CSASMASDEQYF. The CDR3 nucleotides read TGCAGTGCTAGTATGGCATCGGACGAGCAGTACTTC.

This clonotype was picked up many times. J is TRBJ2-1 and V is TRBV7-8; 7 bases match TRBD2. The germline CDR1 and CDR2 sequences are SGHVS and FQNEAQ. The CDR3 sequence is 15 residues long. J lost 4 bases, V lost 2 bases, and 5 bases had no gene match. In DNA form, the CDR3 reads TGTGCCAGCAGCTTAATAGCGGGTCTTTACAATGAGCAGTTCTTC. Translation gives CASSLIAGLYNEQFF.

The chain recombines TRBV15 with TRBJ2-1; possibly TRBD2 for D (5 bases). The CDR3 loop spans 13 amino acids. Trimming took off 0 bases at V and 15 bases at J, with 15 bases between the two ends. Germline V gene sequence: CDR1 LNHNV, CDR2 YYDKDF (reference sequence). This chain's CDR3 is CATSRDLSSWGFF. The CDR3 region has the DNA TGTGCCACCAGCAGAGATCTTTCTAGCTGGGGGTTCTTC.

The CDR3 DNA is TGCGCCAGCAGCTTGGGACCGATATTGGACACTGAAGCTTTCTTT. It is translated as CASSLGPILDTEAFF. The chain recombines TRBV5-1 with TRBJ1-1; D uncertain. The CDR3 is made up of 15 amino acids. Trimming removed 0 bases at V and 3 bases at J, with 12 bases between. In germline, CDR1 is SGHRS, CDR2 YFSETQ.

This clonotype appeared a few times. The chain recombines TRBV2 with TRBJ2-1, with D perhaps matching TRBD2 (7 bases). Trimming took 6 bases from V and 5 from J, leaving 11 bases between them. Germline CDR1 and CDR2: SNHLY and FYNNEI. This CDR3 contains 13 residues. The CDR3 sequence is CASRWEGDNEQFF. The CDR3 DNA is TGTGCCAGCAGATGGGAGGGGGACAATGAGCAGTTCTTC.

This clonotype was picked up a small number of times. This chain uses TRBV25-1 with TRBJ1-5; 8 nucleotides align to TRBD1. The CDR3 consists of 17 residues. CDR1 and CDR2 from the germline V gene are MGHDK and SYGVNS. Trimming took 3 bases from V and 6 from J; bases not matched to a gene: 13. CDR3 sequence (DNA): TGTGCCAGCAGTGATGGAGAGATAGACAGGGGCGGTCAGCCCCAGCATTTT. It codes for CASSDGEIDRGGQPQHF.

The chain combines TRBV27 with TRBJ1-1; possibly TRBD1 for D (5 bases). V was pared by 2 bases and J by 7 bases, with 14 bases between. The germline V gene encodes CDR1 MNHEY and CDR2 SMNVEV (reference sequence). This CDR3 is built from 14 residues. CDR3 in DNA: TGTGCCAGCAGTTTAGTGGGGCCCAGGGATGAAGCTTTCTTT. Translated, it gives CASSLVGPRDEAFF.

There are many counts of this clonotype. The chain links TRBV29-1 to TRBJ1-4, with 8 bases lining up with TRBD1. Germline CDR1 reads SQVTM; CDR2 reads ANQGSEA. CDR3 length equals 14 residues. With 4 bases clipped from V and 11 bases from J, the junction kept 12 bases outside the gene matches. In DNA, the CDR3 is TGCAGCGTTGTTCGGGATGGACAGGGAGGGAAACTGTTTTTT. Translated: CSVVRDGQGGKLFF. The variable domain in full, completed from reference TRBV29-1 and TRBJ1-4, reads SAVISQKPSRDICQRGTSLTIQCQVDSQVTMMFWYRQQPGQSLTLIATANQGSEATYESGFVIDKFPISRPNLTFSTLTVSNMSPEDSSIYLCSVVRDGQGGKLFFGSGTQLSVL.

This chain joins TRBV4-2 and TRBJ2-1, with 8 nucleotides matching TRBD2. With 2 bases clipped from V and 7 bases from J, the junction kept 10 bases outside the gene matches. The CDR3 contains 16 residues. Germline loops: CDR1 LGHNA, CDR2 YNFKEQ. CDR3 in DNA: TGTGCCAGCAGCCAACCTAGCGGGCGAGGGAGGAATGAGCAGTTCTTC. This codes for CASSQPSGRGRNEQFF.

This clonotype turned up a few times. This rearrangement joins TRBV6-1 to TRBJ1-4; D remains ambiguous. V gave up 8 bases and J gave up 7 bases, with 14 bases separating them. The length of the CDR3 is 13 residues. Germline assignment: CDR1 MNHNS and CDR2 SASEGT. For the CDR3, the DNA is TGTGCCAGCCGAACGGGGAAGGGTGAAAAACTGTTTTTT. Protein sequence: CASRTGKGEKLFF.

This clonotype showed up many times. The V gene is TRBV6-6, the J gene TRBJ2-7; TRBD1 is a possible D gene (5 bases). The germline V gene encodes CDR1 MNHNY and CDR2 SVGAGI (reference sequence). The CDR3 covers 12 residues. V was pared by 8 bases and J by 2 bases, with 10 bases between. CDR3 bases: TGTGCCAGCCGTCAGGGAACCTACGAGCAGTACTTC. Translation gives CASRQGTYEQYF.

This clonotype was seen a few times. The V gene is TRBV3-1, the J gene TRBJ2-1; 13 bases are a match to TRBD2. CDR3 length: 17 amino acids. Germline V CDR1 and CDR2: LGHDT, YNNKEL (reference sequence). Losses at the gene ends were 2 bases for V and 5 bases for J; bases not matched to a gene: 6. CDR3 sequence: CASSQIRTSGRDNEQFF. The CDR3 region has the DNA TGTGCCAGCAGCCAAATCCGGACTAGCGGGAGAGACAATGAGCAGTTCTTC.

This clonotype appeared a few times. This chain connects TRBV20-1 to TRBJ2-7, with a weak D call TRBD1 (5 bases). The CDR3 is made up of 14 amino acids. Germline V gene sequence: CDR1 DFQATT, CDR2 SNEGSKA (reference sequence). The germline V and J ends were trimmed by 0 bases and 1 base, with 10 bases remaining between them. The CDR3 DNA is TGCAGTGCTAGAGATGGGGCTAGTTCCTACGAGCAGTACTTC. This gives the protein CSARDGASSYEQYF.

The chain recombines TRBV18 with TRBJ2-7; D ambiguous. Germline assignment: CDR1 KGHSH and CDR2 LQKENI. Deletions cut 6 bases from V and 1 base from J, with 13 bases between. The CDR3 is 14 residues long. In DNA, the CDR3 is TGTGCCAGCTCCTTGGACGGTACTTCCTACGAGCAGTACTTC. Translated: CASSLDGTSYEQYF.

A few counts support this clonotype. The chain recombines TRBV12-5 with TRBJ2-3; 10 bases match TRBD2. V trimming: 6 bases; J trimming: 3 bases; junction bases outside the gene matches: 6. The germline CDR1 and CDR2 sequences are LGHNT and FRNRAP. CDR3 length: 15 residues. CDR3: CASGPAGGPTDTQYF. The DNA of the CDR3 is TGTGCTAGTGGCCCAGCGGGAGGGCCAACAGATACGCAGTATTTT.

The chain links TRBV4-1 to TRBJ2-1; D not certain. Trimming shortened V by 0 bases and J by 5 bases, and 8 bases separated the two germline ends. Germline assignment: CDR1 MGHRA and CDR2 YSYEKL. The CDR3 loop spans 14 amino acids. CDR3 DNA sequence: TGCGCCAGCAGCCAAGAAGGGTGGAACAATGAGCAGTTCTTC. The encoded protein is CASSQEGWNNEQFF.